The 21 T cell receptor beta chains presented below share a single source sample, sequenced in a study of T-cell reconstitution after alpha-beta-depleted transplantation in children. Preparation of the TCRbeta library used unique molecular identifiers. TCRdb itself ran the PCR reads through MiXCR, one entry per CDR3 protein. This sample has 45,000 to 70,000 distinct CDR3 sequences, with approximately 46% found just once. The input for sequencing was PBMCs, mostly from graft donor cells, taken 360 days after TCRalphabeta/CD19-depleted stem cell transplant. These receptors were obtained from a male patient under 18 who had a stem cell transplant for acute lymphoblastic leukemia, so the T cells may come from the graft donor.

This clonotype is a singleton in its sample. The V and J genes are TRBV5-1 and TRBJ2-1; weak D call: TRBD2 (5 bases). The CDR3 sequence is 15 residues long. V shed 0 bases and J shed 0 bases, with 7 bases lying between them. Germline CDR1 is SGHRS and CDR2 is YFSETQ. CDR3 amino acids: CASSLGESSYNEQFF. CDR3 sequence (DNA): TGCGCCAGCAGCTTGGGGGAGAGCTCCTACAATGAGCAGTTCTTC.

The chain recombines TRBV5-4 with TRBJ2-7, with D uncertain. The CDR3 consists of 13 residues. CDR1 is SGHNT and CDR2 is YYREEE in the germline V gene (reference sequence). Deletions cut 0 bases from V and 3 bases from J, with 7 bases between. The DNA for the CDR3 is TGTGCCAGCAGCTTGGGTGGTAACTACGAGCAGTACTTC. Translated, it gives CASSLGGNYEQYF.

This clonotype has just one count. The V and J genes are TRBV7-9 and TRBJ2-7; D not resolved. The ends were cut back, 5 bases at V and 0 bases at J, with 8 bases in the middle. Germline CDR1 SEHNR, CDR2 FQNEAQ (reference sequence). CDR3 size: 13 residues. The CDR3 here is CASSPRSSYEQYF. CDR3 DNA: TGTGCCAGCAGCCCCAGGAGCTCCTACGAGCAGTACTTC.

This clonotype came up a few times. V usage is TRBV11-2 and J usage is TRBJ2-1; D is perhaps TRBD1 or TRBD2 (5 bases each). The CDR3 contains 15 residues. Germline V CDR1 and CDR2: SGHAT, FQNNGV. The V end lost 1 base, the J end lost 6 bases, and 13 bases lay between the germline ends. CDR3 DNA sequence: TGTGCCAGCAGCTTAGGGGACGGCCCACGCAATGAGCAGTTCTTC. Amino acid sequence: CASSLGDGPRNEQFF. Supplemented by reference TRBV11-2 and TRBJ2-1, the full variable domain reads EAGVAQSPRYKIIEKRQSVAFWCNPISGHATLYWYQQILGQGPKLLIQFQNNGVVDDSQLPKDRFSAERLKGVDSTLKIQPAKLEDSAVYLCASSLGDGPRNEQFFGPGTRLTVL.

The V gene is TRBV6-1, the J gene TRBJ1-4; 8 bases line up with TRBD1. This CDR3 is built from 15 residues. Germline V gene lookup returns CDR1 MNHNS and CDR2 SASEGT. V lost 8 bases and J lost 0; bases outside the gene matches: 5. The CDR3 bases are TGTGCCAGCCAGGGGGCCCGAGCAACTAATGAAAAACTGTTTTTT. Protein: CASQGARATNEKLFF.

This chain connects TRBV12-3 or TRBV12-4 to TRBJ2-7; D not certain. The ends were cut back, 3 bases at V and 0 bases at J, with 9 bases in the middle. The CDR3 extends over 14 amino acids. CDR3 sequence: CASSLEFNSYEQYF. Written as DNA, the CDR3 is TGTGCCAGCAGTTTGGAATTCAACTCCTACGAGCAGTACTTC.

The chain has TRBV9 and TRBJ2-3; TRBD2 matches at 11 bases. The V gene's germline CDR1 is SGDLS and CDR2 YYNGEE. V was pared by 4 bases and J by 2 bases, with 6 bases of the junction left unmatched. The CDR3 runs 16 residues. The CDR3 region has the DNA TGTGCCAGCAGCCCCCGTAGCGGGGGGGTCACAGATACGCAGTATTTT. Translation gives CASSPRSGGVTDTQYF.

The chain is built from TRBV20-1 and TRBJ2-7, with TRBD1 identical over 9 bases. Trimming at V came to 4 bases and at J to 2 bases, leaving 9 bases not matched to a gene. The CDR3 consists of 15 residues. From germline, CDR1 is DFQATT and CDR2 SNEGSKA (reference sequence). The CDR3 here is CSAIIRDRETYEQYF. The CDR3 region has the DNA TGCAGTGCTATCATCCGGGACAGGGAAACCTACGAGCAGTACTTC.

The V and J genes are TRBV7-2 and TRBJ2-3; D is undetermined. Per germline, CDR1 SGHTA and CDR2 FQGNSA. V lost 0 bases to trimming and J lost 4 bases, with 11 bases between them. The CDR3 runs 15 residues. The CDR3: CASSLAHPGADTQYF. CDR3 sequence (DNA): TGTGCCAGCAGCTTAGCACATCCGGGCGCAGATACGCAGTATTTT.

This clonotype was recorded a few times. The genes are TRBV2 and TRBJ2-1, with 14 nucleotides matching TRBD2. Germline V gene sequence: CDR1 SNHLY, CDR2 FYNNEI. The V gene end was trimmed by 2 bases and the J gene end by 0 bases; junction bases not matched to a gene: 15. The CDR3 is 22 amino acids. The CDR3 DNA follows: TGTGCCAGCAGTGAAACCCTTGCCGTGACTAGCGGGAGGGAGAGCTCCTACAATGAGCAGTTCTTC. Translation: CASSETLAVTSGRESSYNEQFF.

This chain connects TRBV28 to TRBJ2-7; TRBD2 might be the D (5 bases). The germline V gene encodes CDR1 MDHEN and CDR2 SYDVKM. The CDR3 is 14 amino acids. Trimming cost V 5 bases and J 4 bases, with 15 bases left between them. CDR3 DNA: TGTGCCAGCAGTGCCGGGATTGTGCTATACGAGCAGTACTTC. Translated, it gives CASSAGIVLYEQYF.

This chain links TRBV20-1 with TRBJ2-1; possibly TRBD2 for D (6 bases). V was pared by 5 bases and J by 4 bases, with 15 bases between. Germline V gene sequence: CDR1 DFQATT, CDR2 SNEGSKA (reference sequence). This CDR3 comprises 14 residues. The CDR3 region has the DNA TGCAGTGCTCGCGGGACTCGGGTTTACAATGAGCAGTTCTTC. It translates to CSARGTRVYNEQFF.

This clonotype was seen only a few times. This sequence joins TRBV18 and TRBJ2-3; D is unclear. V shed 2 bases and J shed 4 bases, with 4 bases lying between them. Germline V gene data show CDR1 as KGHSH and CDR2 as LQKENI. This CDR3 contains 12 residues. As DNA, the CDR3 is TGTGCCAGCTCACCAGGGGCAGATACGCAGTATTTT. Its protein is CASSPGADTQYF.

J is TRBJ2-5 and V is TRBV5-1; D may be TRBD1 (6 bases). V lost 0 bases, J lost 2 bases, and 8 bases lay in between. From germline, CDR1 is SGHRS and CDR2 YFSETQ. This CDR3 contains 14 residues. The CDR3 DNA reads TGCGCCAGCAGCTTGGGAGGGACACAAGAGACCCAGTACTTC. This sequence encodes CASSLGGTQETQYF.

The CDR3 DNA is TGTGCCACCAGCTCTGTGAACACCGGGGAGCTGTTTTTT. Translating gives CATSSVNTGELFF. V usage is TRBV24-1 and J usage is TRBJ2-2; no definite D call. V lost 7 bases to trimming and J lost 1 base, with 6 bases between them. The CDR3 has 13 amino acids. CDR1 is KGHDR, CDR2 SFDVKD, per germline.

This clonotype was seen more than once but under ten times. The V gene is TRBV6-2 or TRBV6-3, the J gene TRBJ2-3; D unresolved. The V gene's germline CDR1 is MNHEY and CDR2 SVGEGT. The CDR3 length is 15 residues. V gave up 8 bases and J gave up 2 bases, with 17 bases separating them. The CDR3 DNA sequence: TGTGCCAGCTGGGAAGGTTTGCATATCACAGATACGCAGTATTTT. It yields the protein CASWEGLHITDTQYF.

The rearrangement uses TRBV27 and TRBJ2-7; 9 nucleotides agree with TRBD1. Germline-derived CDR1 and CDR2 are MNHEY and SMNVEV (reference sequence). The CDR3 extends over 13 amino acids. The J segment lost 3 bases and the V segment lost 8 bases, leaving 5 bases of the junction unmatched. The CDR3 is CASRGTGLYEQYF. CDR3 DNA: TGTGCCAGCCGCGGGACAGGGCTCTACGAGCAGTACTTC.

This clonotype was seen a handful of times. The V call is TRBV10-3, the J call TRBJ2-1, with D unresolved. The CDR3 extends over 15 amino acids. Trimming removed 0 bases at V and 0 bases at J, with 6 bases between. Germline V gene data show CDR1 as ENHRY and CDR2 as SYGVKD. The chain's CDR3 is CAISESTASYNEQFF. As DNA, the CDR3 is TGTGCCATCAGTGAGTCAACAGCCTCCTACAATGAGCAGTTCTTC.

The sample holds many counts of this clonotype. V gene TRBV10-3 combines with J gene TRBJ2-3, with 8 bases identical to TRBD2. The trim removed 3 bases at V and 2 bases at J, leaving 19 bases unmatched. The germline CDR1 and CDR2 sequences are ENHRY and SYGVKD. CDR3 length: 20 residues. The CDR3 bases are TGTGCCATCAGTGACGCCCAAGAGTGGGAGGCGGGGGGCCCCACAGATACGCAGTATTTT. Amino acids: CAISDAQEWEAGGPTDTQYF.

The V and J genes are TRBV20-1 and TRBJ2-1, with 8 bases lining up with TRBD2. With 8 bases clipped from V and 5 bases from J, the junction kept 14 bases outside the gene matches. This CDR3 contains 15 residues. Germline V gives CDR1 DFQATT, CDR2 SNEGSKA (reference sequence). The CDR3 loop reads CSCIPGGWDNNEQFF. DNA for the CDR3: TGCAGTTGCATACCGGGAGGGTGGGATAACAATGAGCAGTTCTTC.

As DNA, the CDR3 is TGTGCCAGCAGCTTAGAGGCCAGGGGGAACACTGAAGCTTTCTTT. This sequence encodes CASSLEARGNTEAFF. J is TRBJ1-1 and V is TRBV7-8, with a weak D call TRBD1 (6 bases). This CDR3 has 15 amino acids. The ends were cut back, 1 base at V and 1 base at J, with 10 bases in the middle. From germline, CDR1 is SGHVS and CDR2 FQNEAQ.